This T cell receptor beta chain was observed in a study of T cell repertoires in breast cancer (dated by TCRdb to the mid-2010s). Study-level background: Tumors, lymph nodes and peripheral blood lymphocytes from breast cancer patients were profiled in the study, along with peripheral blood from healthy control donors. ER+/PR+ status was present in the majority of the approximately 21 patient tumors that were analyzed for shared TCRs. Controls included nine healthy donors of an age range similar to the patients. Sequencing yielded on average around 500,000 sequences per sample and about 10 reads per input cell. Given the low mutational burden of breast cancer and the rarity of common mutations in breast cancer, it was reasoned that TCRs shared between breast cancer patients would target shared antigens. After being minced and digested with Liberase and DNase, tumors and tumor-involved lymph nodes were passed through 70-um and 40-um filters. Blood samples were separated by Ficoll, whereas tumor-free lymph nodes were processed without any enzymatic digestion.

Points on this clonotype: Its antigen specificity is not known. A much larger clone is a single base away; this may be a read error.

The library relied on emulsion pairing. Unpaired genes were suppressed by a second nested PCR with blocking oligos, after which a third nested PCR added Illumina adaptors and barcodes. Each master mix for emulsion RT-PCR held roughly 5,000-260,000 T cells along with C-region, Stepout and V-region primers. The Micellula Emulsion and Purification Kit was used to generate emulsions, and Qiagen OneStep RT-PCR reagents were used for RT-PCR. Pooled libraries were sequenced on an Illumina MiSeq with paired-end 2 x 250 reads. Turning to the authors' computational methods: In Galaxy, read pairs were joined and then clipped at the engineered overlap into separate alpha and beta files, and any unclipped reads were discarded. Alpha-beta pairs were assigned with CompleteTCR, a MiTCR-based pipeline that links chains sharing read cluster identifiers using an R script. TCR sequences seen only once, which were about 1-3.2%, were removed as potential sequencing errors. The public reads were reprocessed in TCRdb via fastp at Q25 and MiXCR, keeping in-frame beta chains. Every CDR3 protein is listed once, alongside the most common genes and DNA of its rows. The V and J calls, along with clone size, are taken from TCRdb and not from the paper's own processing. The sample profile shows roughly 96 distinct CDR3 sequences; about 31% of them were found once. The ten largest clones capture 98% to 99.3% of the sample.

From a lookup of the germline V gene, CDR1 and CDR2 are SGHTA and FQGNSA. The CDR3 has 13 amino acids, counting the end cysteine and phenylalanine. The retained sequence is limited to the CDR3, 39 bases, with the frame set at the first base. The study used an expanded emulsion RT-PCR method with primers for all TCR V genes to analyze paired alpha-beta TCRs of CD8+ T cells. CD8+ T cells were isolated with a CD8 positive selection kit and incubated overnight in about 9.9 IU/mL IL-2 before emulsion RT-PCR. General study outcomes and caveats: Emulsion RT-PCR was regarded as qualitative rather than quantitative, because clone recovery was skewed by transcript abundance and primer differences. About fourfold more TCRs were shared with matched tumor repertoires by tumor-involved sentinel lymph nodes than by tumor-free nodes (roughly 8% versus 2%). TRBV7 predominated among the shared TCRs, which could possibly reflect tumor recognition or a mispriming bias from eight TRBV7 primers. Shared TCRs were encoded by various nucleotide sequences, which suggests selection and expansion based on antigen. About 20 TCR pairs were shared across seven or more patient tumors and were rarely found in control blood, which suggests possible tumor specificity. Genuine antitumor clones may have been missed because singleton TCRs were discarded and only part of each tumor was sampled.

This sequence was found in a pool of human donors with breast cancer or a healthy control (not recorded which). The rearranged segments are TRBV7-2 and TRBJ1-4, with no confidently assigned D gene. The specimen was CD8+ T cells. The bases read TGTGCCAGCGGCTTAAGTGCAACGGAAAAACTGTTTTTT. The encoded protein is CASGLSATEKLFF.